The clone carrying this TCR beta chain was seen repeatedly, ten times or more. The sample originates from a study of low-dose radiotherapy and immunotherapy resistance in tumors. Study-level background: Every two weeks, cyclophosphamide 200 mg/m2 was infused one day before radiation plus immunotherapy.

TRAV- and TRBV-specific primers, spanning alpha and beta chains, primed first-strand cDNA. The TCRs were subjected to amplification over around 19 PCR cycles employing a constant-region primer in conjunction with a V-primer adapter. TCRdb itself ran the reads through MiXCR, one entry per CDR3 protein. The sample has tens of thousands of distinct CDR3 sequences; roughly 19% are singletons. The sample's time point: before trial treatment. The treatment that donors received included nivolumab, ipilimumab, aspirin, low-dose cyclophosphamide and low-dose radiotherapy. Patients who could take part had advanced solid tumors with no tumor-infiltrating lymphocytes. This clonotype was obtained from a male donor with prostate cancer. Sequenced material: PBMCs, taken before treatment.

The CDR3 sequence: CASSEWGTASEETQYF. The CDR3 bases are TGCGCCAGCAGTGAGTGGGGGACAGCCTCGGAAGAGACCCAGTACTTC. The V gene is TRBV10-2, the J gene TRBJ2-5, with TRBD1 matching 7 bases. This CDR3 contains 16 residues. Losses at the gene ends were 1 base for V and 3 bases for J; bases not matched to a gene: 8. CDR1 and CDR2 (germline): WSHSY, SAAADI.